This TCR beta chain emerged from a study of identical twins. V was clipped by 3 bases and J by 10 bases, with 16 bases between them. CDR3 length: 15 residues. Germline-derived CDR1 and CDR2 are MNHEY and SMNVEV (reference sequence). TCRdb independently ran MiXCR on the 5' RACE reads; one entry per CDR3 protein. The table lists around 1.7 million distinct CDR3 sequences, roughly 35% of them singletons. In its sample, this clonotype was seen a few times. Sequencing was done on a sample of cord blood. The clonotype comes from a newborn girl in good health. This chain connects TRBV27 to TRBJ1-6, with D tentatively TRBD1 (6 bases). The CDR3 sequence is CASSFAPGGGSPLHF. The CDR3 DNA reads TGTGCCAGCAGTTTCGCGCCAGGAGGGGGATCACCCCTCCACTTT.